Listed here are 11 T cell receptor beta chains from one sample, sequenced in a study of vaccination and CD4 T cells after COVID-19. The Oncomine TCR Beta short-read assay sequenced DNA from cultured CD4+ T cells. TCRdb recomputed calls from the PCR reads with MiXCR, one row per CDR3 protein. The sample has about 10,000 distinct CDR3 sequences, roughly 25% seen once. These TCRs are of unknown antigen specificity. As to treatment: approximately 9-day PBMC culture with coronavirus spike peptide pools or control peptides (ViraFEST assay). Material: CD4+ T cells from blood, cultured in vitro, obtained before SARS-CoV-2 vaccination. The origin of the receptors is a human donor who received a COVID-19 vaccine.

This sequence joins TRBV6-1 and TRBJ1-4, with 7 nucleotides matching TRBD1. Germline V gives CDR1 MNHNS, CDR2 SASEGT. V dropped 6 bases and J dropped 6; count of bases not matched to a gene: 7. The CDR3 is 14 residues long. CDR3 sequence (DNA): TGTGCCAGCAGGGGACAGCCAGGTTATGAAAAACTGTTTTTT. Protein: CASRGQPGYEKLFF.

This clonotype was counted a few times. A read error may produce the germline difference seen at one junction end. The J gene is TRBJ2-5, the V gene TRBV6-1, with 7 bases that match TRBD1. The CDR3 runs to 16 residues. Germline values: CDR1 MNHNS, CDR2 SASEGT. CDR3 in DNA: TGTGCCAGCATCCTACTGCCGGACAGGCTCGAAGAGCCCCAGTACTTC. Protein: CASILLPDRLEEPQYF.

The CDR3 is CASSTPGQGHYGYTF. CDR3 in DNA: TGTGCCAGTAGTACCCCGGGACAGGGGCACTATGGCTACACCTTC. The chain uses TRBV19 and TRBJ1-2, with TRBD1 identical over 10 bases. Germline lookup yields CDR1 LNHDA and CDR2 SQIVND (reference sequence). The CDR3 spans 15 residues. The junction had 5 bases not matched to a gene; V was cut back by 4 bases and J by 3 bases.

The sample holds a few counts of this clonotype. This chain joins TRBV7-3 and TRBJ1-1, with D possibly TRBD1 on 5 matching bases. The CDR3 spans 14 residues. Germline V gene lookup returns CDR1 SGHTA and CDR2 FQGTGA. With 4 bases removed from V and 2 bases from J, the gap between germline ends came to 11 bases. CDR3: CASSSTGGNTEAFF. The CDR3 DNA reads TGTGCCAGCAGCTCAACCGGGGGTAACACTGAAGCTTTCTTT.

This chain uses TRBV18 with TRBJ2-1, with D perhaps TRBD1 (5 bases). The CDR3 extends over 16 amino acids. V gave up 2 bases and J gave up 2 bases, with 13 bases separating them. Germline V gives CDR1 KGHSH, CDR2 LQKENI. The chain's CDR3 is CASSPISQGTYNEQFF. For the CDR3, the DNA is TGTGCCAGCTCACCAATATCCCAGGGAACCTACAATGAGCAGTTCTTC.

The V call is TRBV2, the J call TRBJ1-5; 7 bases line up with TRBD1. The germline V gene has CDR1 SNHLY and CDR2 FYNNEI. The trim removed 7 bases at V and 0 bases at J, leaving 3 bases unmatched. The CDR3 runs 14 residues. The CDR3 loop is CASKDRSSNQPQHF. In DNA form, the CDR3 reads TGTGCCAGCAAGGACAGGAGTAGCAATCAGCCCCAGCATTTT.

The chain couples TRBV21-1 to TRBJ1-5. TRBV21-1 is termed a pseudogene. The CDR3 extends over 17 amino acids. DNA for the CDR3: TGTGCCAGCAGCAACAGCACCAAGAGAGGGATCAATCAGCCCCAGCATTTT. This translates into CASSNSTKRGINQPQHF.

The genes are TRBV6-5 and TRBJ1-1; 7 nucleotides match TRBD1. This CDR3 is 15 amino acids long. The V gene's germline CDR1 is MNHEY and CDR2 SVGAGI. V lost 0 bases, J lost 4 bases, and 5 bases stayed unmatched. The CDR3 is CASSYSGRGGTEAFF. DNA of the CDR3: TGTGCCAGCAGTTACTCTGGCAGGGGGGGCACTGAAGCTTTCTTT.

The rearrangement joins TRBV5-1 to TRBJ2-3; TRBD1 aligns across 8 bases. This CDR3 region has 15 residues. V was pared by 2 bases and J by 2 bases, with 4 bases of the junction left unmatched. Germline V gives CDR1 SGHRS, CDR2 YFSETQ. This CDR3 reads CASSLAGGTTDTQYF. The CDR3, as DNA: TGCGCCAGCAGCTTAGCAGGGGGCACCACAGATACGCAGTATTTT.

Here the CDR3 DNA reads TGTGCCAGCAGCCGAGACTATGGCTACACCTTC. It yields the protein CASSRDYGYTF. The rearrangement joins TRBV6-1 to TRBJ1-2; D is unclear. The germline V gene has CDR1 MNHNS and CDR2 SASEGT. The CDR3 has 11 amino acids. V dropped 6 bases and J dropped 3 bases, with 5 bases sitting between them.

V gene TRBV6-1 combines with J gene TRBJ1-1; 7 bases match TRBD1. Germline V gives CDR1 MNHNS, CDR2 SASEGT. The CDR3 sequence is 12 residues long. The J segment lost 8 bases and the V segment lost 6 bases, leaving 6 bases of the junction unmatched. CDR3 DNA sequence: TGTGCCAGCAGACGACAGGGCCCCGAAGCTTTCTTT. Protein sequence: CASRRQGPEAFF.